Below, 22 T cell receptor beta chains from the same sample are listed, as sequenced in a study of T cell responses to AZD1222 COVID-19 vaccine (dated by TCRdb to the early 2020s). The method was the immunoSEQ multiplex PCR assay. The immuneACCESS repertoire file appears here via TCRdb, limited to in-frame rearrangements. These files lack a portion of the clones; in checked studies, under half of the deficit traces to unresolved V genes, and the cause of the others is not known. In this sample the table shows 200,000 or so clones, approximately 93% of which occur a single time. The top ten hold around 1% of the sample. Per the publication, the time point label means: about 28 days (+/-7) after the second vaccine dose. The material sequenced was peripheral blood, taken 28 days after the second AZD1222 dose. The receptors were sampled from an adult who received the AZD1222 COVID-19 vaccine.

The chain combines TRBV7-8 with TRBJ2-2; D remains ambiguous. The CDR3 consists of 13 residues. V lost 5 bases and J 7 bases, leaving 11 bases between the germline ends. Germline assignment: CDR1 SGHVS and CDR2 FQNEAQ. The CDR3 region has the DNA TGTGCCAGCAGCCGCCTTAGAGTCGGGGAGCTGTTTTTT. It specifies CASSRLRVGELFF.

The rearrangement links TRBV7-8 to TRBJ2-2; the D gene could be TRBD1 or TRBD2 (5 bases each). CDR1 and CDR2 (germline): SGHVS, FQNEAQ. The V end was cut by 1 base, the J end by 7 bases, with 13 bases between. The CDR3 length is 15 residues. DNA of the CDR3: TGTGCCAGCAGCTTAGGGGGGAAAGGGATCGGGGAGCTGTTTTTT. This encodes CASSLGGKGIGELFF. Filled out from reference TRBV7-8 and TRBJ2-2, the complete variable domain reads GAGVSQSPRYKVAKRGQDVALRCDPISGHVSLFWYQQALGQGPEFLTYFQNEAQLDKSGLPSDRFFAERPEGSVSTLKIQRTQQEDSAVYLCASSLGGKGIGELFFGEGSRLTVL.

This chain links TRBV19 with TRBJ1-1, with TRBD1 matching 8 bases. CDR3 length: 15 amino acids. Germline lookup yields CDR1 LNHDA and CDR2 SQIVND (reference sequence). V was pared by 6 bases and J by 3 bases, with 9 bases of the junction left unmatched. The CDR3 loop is CASRSGGAWDTEAFF. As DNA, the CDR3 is TGTGCCAGTAGGTCAGGGGGCGCTTGGGACACTGAAGCTTTCTTT.

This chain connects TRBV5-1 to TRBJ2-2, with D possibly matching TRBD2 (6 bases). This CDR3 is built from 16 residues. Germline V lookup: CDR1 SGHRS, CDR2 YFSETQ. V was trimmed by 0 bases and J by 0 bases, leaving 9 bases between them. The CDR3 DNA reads TGCGCCAGCAGCTTGGCCCGGGACTCGAACACCGGGGAGCTGTTTTTT. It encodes CASSLARDSNTGELFF.

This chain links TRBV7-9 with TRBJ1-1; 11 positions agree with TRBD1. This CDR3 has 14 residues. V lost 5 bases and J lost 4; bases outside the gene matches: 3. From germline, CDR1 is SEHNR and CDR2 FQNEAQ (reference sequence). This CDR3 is CASSRTGGFTEAFF. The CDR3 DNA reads TGTGCCAGCAGCAGGACAGGGGGCTTCACTGAAGCTTTCTTT.

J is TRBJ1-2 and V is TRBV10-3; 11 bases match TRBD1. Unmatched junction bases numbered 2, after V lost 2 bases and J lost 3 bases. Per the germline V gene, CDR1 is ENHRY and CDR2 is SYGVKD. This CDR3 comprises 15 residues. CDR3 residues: CAISEGQGAYYGYTF. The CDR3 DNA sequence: TGTGCCATCAGTGAGGGACAGGGGGCATACTATGGCTACACCTTC.

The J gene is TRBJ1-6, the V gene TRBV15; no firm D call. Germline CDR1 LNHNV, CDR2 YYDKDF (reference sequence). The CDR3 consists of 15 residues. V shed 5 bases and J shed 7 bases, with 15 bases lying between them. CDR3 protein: CATSREGFGNSPLHF. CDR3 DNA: TGTGCCACCAGCCGGGAAGGGTTCGGGAATTCACCCCTCCACTTT.

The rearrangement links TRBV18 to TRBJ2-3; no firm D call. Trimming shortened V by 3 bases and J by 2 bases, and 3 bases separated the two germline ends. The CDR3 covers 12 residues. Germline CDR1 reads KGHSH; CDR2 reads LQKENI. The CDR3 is CASSPFTDTQYF. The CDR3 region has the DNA TGTGCCAGCTCACCCTTCACAGATACGCAGTATTTT.

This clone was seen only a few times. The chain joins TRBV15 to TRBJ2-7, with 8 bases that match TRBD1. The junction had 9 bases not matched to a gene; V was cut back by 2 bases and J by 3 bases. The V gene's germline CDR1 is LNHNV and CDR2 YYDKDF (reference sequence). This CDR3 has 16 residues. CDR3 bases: TGTGCCACCAGCAGACACCGACAGGGGCAGGACTACGAGCAGTACTTC. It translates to CATSRHRQGQDYEQYF.

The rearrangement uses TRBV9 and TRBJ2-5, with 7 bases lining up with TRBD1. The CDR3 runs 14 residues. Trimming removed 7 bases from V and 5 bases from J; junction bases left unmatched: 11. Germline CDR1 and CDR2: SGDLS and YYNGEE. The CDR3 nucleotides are TGTGCCAGCTCTCGACAGGGCGGACGGGAGACCCAGTACTTC. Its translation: CASSRQGGRETQYF.

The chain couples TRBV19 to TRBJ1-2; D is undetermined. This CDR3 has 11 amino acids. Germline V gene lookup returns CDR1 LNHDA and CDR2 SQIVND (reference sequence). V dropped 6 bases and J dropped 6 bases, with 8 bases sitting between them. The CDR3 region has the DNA TGTGCCAGTAGACTCAGAGATGGCTACACCTTC. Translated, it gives CASRLRDGYTF.

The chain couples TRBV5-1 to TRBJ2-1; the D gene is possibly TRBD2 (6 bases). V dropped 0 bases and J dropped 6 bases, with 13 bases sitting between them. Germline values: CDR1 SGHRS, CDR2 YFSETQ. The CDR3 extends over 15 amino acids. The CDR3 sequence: CASSLVRGNSNEQFF. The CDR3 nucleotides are TGCGCCAGCAGCTTGGTACGGGGGAACTCCAATGAGCAGTTCTTC.

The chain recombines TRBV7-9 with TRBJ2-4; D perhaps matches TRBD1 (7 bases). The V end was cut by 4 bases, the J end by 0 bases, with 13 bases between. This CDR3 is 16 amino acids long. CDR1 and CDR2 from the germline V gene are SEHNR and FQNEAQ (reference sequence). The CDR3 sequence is CASSSQGGLAKNIQYF. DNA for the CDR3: TGTGCCAGCAGCTCCCAGGGGGGCCTAGCCAAAAACATTCAGTACTTC. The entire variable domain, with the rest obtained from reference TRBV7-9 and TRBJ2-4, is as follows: DTGVSQNPRHKITKRGQNVTFRCDPISEHNRLYWYRQTLGQGPEFLTYFQNEAQLEKSRLLSDRFSAERPKGSFSTLEIQRTEQGDSAMYLCASSSQGGLAKNIQYFGAGTRLSVL.

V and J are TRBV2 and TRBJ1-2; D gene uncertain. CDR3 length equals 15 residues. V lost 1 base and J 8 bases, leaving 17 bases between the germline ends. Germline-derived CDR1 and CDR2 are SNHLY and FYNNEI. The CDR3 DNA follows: TGTGCCAGCAGTGAAGAGGACGTATTCCGGGAGGGCTACACCTTC. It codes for CASSEEDVFREGYTF.

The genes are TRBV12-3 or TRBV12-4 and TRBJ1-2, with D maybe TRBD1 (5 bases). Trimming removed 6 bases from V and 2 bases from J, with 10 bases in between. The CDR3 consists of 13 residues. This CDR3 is CASREGQNYGYTF. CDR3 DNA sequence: TGTGCCAGCAGGGAGGGGCAGAACTATGGCTACACCTTC.

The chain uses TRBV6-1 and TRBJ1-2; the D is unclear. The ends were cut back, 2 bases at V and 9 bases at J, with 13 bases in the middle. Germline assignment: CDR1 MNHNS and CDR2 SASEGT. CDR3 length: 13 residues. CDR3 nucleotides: TGTGCCAGCAGTGAACTCTCCCAACGGCGCTACACCTTC. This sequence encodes CASSELSQRRYTF.

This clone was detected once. This CDR3 is CASSSGFGNQPQHF. CDR3 nucleotide sequence: TGTGCCAGCAGTTCCGGGTTTGGAAATCAGCCCCAGCATTTT. The chain uses TRBV6-5 and TRBJ1-5; D call uncertain. The CDR3 contains 14 residues. CDR1 and CDR2 from the germline V gene are MNHEY and SVGAGI. The V and J ends lost 4 bases and 4 bases respectively, with 11 bases between them.

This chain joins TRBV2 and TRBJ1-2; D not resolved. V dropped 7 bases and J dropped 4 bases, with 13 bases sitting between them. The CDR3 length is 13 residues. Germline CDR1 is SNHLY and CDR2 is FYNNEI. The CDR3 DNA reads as TGTGCCAGCATTGAGGGATTGGGCTATGGCTACACCTTC. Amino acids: CASIEGLGYGYTF.

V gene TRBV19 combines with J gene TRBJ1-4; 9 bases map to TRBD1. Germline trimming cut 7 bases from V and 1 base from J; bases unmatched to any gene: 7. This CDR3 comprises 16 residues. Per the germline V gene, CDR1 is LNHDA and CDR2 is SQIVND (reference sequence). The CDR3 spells CASTALDRGTNEKLFF. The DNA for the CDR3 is TGTGCCAGTACCGCCCTGGACAGGGGAACTAATGAAAAACTGTTTTTT.

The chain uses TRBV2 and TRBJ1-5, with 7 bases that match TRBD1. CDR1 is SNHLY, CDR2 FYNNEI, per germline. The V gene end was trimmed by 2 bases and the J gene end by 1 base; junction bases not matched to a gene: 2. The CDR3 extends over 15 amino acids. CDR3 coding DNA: TGTGCCAGCAGTGAAAGGACAGGCAGCAATCAGCCCCAGCATTTT. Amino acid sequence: CASSERTGSNQPQHF.

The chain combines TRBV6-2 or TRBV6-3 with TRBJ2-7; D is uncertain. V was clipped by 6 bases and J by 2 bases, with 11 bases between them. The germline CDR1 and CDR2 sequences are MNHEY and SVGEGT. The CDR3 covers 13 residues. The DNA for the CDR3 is TGTGCCAGCAGCTGGATGGGGACCTACGAGCAGTACTTC. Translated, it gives CASSWMGTYEQYF.

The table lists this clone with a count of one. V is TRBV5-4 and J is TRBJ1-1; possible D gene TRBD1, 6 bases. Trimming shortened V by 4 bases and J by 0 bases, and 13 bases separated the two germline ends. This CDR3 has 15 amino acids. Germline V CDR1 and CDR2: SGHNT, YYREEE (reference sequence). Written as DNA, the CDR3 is TGTGCCAGCAGCCCCCCGCAGGGGATGAACACTGAAGCTTTCTTT. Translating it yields CASSPPQGMNTEAFF.